Here is one TCR beta chain with its context. The record originates from a study of T cell changes during pregnancy in multiple sclerosis. Here immunoSEQ multiplex PCR was the method, and the copy in TCRdb shows in-frame clones only, minus some. The sample holds 74,000 or so clones, approximately 94% seen once. V lost 4 bases, J lost 3 bases, and 15 bases stayed unmatched. The CDR3 consists of 17 residues. In germline, CDR1 is SGHNT, CDR2 YYREEE (reference sequence). The gene calls are TRBV5-4 and TRBJ2-7; 8 bases match TRBD1. This material consisted of CD4+ T cells from peripheral blood mononuclear cells, taken before pregnancy. This receptor was taken from a female donor with multiple sclerosis, enrolled in a pregnancy study. The CDR3 region has the DNA TGTGCCAGCAGCCCGAGGACAGGGAGGTATATGAGCTACGAGCAGTACTTC. This sequence encodes CASSPRTGRYMSYEQYF.